What follows are 11 T cell receptor beta chains derived from one specimen sequenced in a study of cytomegalovirus exposure and HLA in healthy donors (TCRdb year 2017). Libraries were prepared through the immunoSEQ multiplex PCR assay. For the multiplex PCR, a mixture combining 60 forward primers for TCR Vbeta segments and 13 reverse primers for TCR Jbeta segments was used. Drawn from immuneACCESS, this table holds only the in-frame rearrangements with V and J called that TCRdb kept. Clones are partly lost; checked studies trace under half to an unresolved V gene and leave the rest unexplained. Present in this sample are 150,000 to 200,000 clones, around 83% of which were seen just once. The ten largest make up roughly 1.7% of the sample. The sample taken for sequencing was PBMCs. The receptors were gathered from a man aged 40-50 years in good health and CMV-seropositive.

V and J are TRBV28 and TRBJ1-5; tentative D call: TRBD1 (6 bases). The germline CDR1 and CDR2 sequences are MDHEN and SYDVKM. V was trimmed by 7 bases and J by 0 bases, leaving 13 bases between them. The CDR3 is made up of 15 amino acids. CDR3 amino acids: CASTLWTDSNQPQHF. The DNA of the CDR3 is TGTGCCAGCACCTTATGGACAGATAGCAATCAGCCCCAGCATTTT.

The genes are TRBV5-1 and TRBJ2-5, with 7 bases aligning to TRBD1. The CDR3 sequence is 15 residues long. V lost 4 bases, J lost 0 bases, and 6 bases stayed unmatched. Germline CDR1 is SGHRS and CDR2 is YFSETQ. CDR3 coding DNA: TGCGCCAGCAGCCTACAGGGGCAATACCAAGAGACCCAGTACTTC. It encodes CASSLQGQYQETQYF.

The rearrangement links TRBV7-6 to TRBJ2-1; D remains ambiguous. Between the trimmed V and J ends, which lost 1 base and 3 bases, there was a span of 7 bases. CDR3 length: 14 amino acids. Germline CDR1 and CDR2: SGHVS and FNYEAQ. CDR3 sequence reads: CASSLDIGYNEQFF. In DNA form, the CDR3 reads TGTGCCAGCAGCTTAGATATCGGCTACAATGAGCAGTTCTTC.

This clone was seen more than once but under ten times. This chain joins TRBV5-5 and TRBJ1-1; D is ambiguous. There are 14 residues in the CDR3. Trimming shortened V by 3 bases and J by 7 bases, and 16 bases separated the two germline ends. Germline CDR1 reads SGHKS; CDR2 reads YYEKEE (reference sequence). The CDR3 sequence: CASSSSVALYEAFF. The CDR3 DNA follows: TGTGCCAGCAGCTCCAGCGTAGCCCTTTATGAAGCTTTCTTT.

V gene TRBV7-9 combines with J gene TRBJ2-7; D is perhaps TRBD1 (5 bases). Germline values: CDR1 SEHNR, CDR2 FQNEAQ (reference sequence). The length of the CDR3 is 13 residues. With 0 bases removed from V and 4 bases from J, the gap between germline ends came to 7 bases. The CDR3 reads CASSLAHRYEQYF. The CDR3 DNA reads as TGTGCCAGCAGCTTAGCGCACAGGTACGAGCAGTACTTC. Full variable domain (rest looked up from reference TRBV7-9 and TRBJ2-7): DTGVSQNPRHKITKRGQNVTFRCDPISEHNRLYWYRQTLGQGPEFLTYFQNEAQLEKSRLLSDRFSAERPKGSFSTLEIQRTEQGDSAMYLCASSLAHRYEQYFGPGTRLTVT.

The rearrangement links TRBV5-5 to TRBJ2-7, with 8 bases matching TRBD1. CDR3 length: 16 residues. The germline V gene encodes CDR1 SGHKS and CDR2 YYEKEE (reference sequence). Germline trimming cut 0 bases from V and 1 base from J; bases unmatched to any gene: 6. CDR3 protein: CASSLAATGDSYEQYF. The CDR3 DNA is TGTGCCAGCAGCTTGGCGGCGACAGGGGATTCCTACGAGCAGTACTTC.

This chain uses TRBV6-6 with TRBJ2-7, with a tentative D call TRBD1 (6 bases). The CDR3 runs to 14 residues. Germline V gene data show CDR1 as MNHNY and CDR2 as SVGAGI (reference sequence). The germline V and J ends were trimmed by 6 bases and 6 bases, with 18 bases remaining between them. This CDR3 is CASRQQGRPGEQYF. CDR3 DNA: TGTGCCAGCAGGCAACAGGGCCGCCCTGGCGAGCAGTACTTC.

The chain is built from TRBV6-1 and TRBJ2-7; D is perhaps TRBD1 (6 bases). This CDR3 is 13 amino acids long. Germline CDR1 is MNHNS and CDR2 is SASEGT. V was pared by 6 bases and J by 4 bases, with 13 bases between. CDR3 protein: CASSRKGDYEQYF. CDR3 nucleotides: TGTGCCAGCAGCCGTAAGGGGGATTACGAGCAGTACTTC.

The rearrangement uses TRBV7-9 and TRBJ2-1; weak D call: TRBD2 (5 bases). V was trimmed by 5 bases and J by 6 bases, leaving 14 bases between them. Germline lookup yields CDR1 SEHNR and CDR2 FQNEAQ (reference sequence). CDR3 length: 14 residues. CDR3 DNA sequence: TGTGCCAGCAGCCCCAATCTAGCAGTCAATGAGCAGTTCTTC. Translating gives CASSPNLAVNEQFF.

The J gene is TRBJ2-2, the V gene TRBV11-2, with unresolved D. There are 14 residues in the CDR3. The germline V gene has CDR1 SGHAT and CDR2 FQNNGV. The germline V and J ends were trimmed by 5 bases and 7 bases, with 14 bases remaining between them. The CDR3 sequence: CASSPPLTGGELFF. In nucleotides, the CDR3 is TGTGCCAGCAGCCCCCCCCTTACTGGCGGGGAGCTGTTTTTT. Full variable domain (rest looked up from reference TRBV11-2 and TRBJ2-2): EAGVAQSPRYKIIEKRQSVAFWCNPISGHATLYWYQQILGQGPKLLIQFQNNGVVDDSQLPKDRFSAERLKGVDSTLKIQPAKLEDSAVYLCASSPPLTGGELFFGEGSRLTVL.

The CDR3 sequence is CSVAAGGSYNEQFF. DNA of the CDR3: TGCAGCGTTGCGGCGGGAGGGTCCTACAATGAGCAGTTCTTC. The chain joins TRBV29-1 to TRBJ2-1, with 9 bases identical to TRBD2. Unmatched junction bases numbered 2, after V lost 4 bases and J lost 1 base. The germline CDR1 and CDR2 sequences are SQVTM and ANQGSEA. The CDR3 is made up of 14 amino acids.